This T cell receptor (beta chain) was identified during a study of blood T cell repertoires in COVID-19. In the study overall: Acute and convalescent COVID-19 specimens originated in the United States, Italy and Spain. The cDNA or gDNA used as material had been derived from T cells, B-cell-depleted T cells, or PBMCs.

As processed by the authors: The assay estimated nucleated cells by amplifying reference gene primers. Profiling relied on immunoSEQ multiplex PCR, and the TCRdb table lists in-frame clones only, not all of them. V and J calls and clone size are given by that table; D and trimming were obtained from the DNA. The sample has 200,000 to 250,000 clones; about 79% are singletons. The study counted Cohort 3 donors as recovered given two negative PCRs, clearance, or symptom resolution. The sequenced sample consisted of PBMCs or T cells enriched from blood (not recorded which). The clonotype was recovered from an older woman who had recovered from COVID-19.

The CDR3, as DNA: TGCGCCAGCAGCTTGGGAAGGACAGGGAGTGGCTACACCTTC. Encoded protein: CASSLGRTGSGYTF. This chain links TRBV5-1 with TRBJ1-2; 8 bases agree with TRBD1. The CDR3 totals 14 residues. V gave up 0 bases and J gave up 7 bases; unmatched junction bases: 5. The germline gives CDR1 SGHRS, CDR2 YFSETQ. The full variable domain, rest sourced from reference TRBV5-1 and TRBJ1-2, is KAGVTQTPRYLIKTRGQQVTLSCSPISGHRSVSWYQQTPGQGLQFLFEYFSETQRNKGNFPGRFSGRQFSNSRSEMNVSTLELGDSALYLCASSLGRTGSGYTFGSGTRLTVV.